A few counts support the clone carrying this T cell receptor (beta chain). No antigen is known for it. A UMI-containing oligonucleotide was joined by 3' ligation to the TCR cDNA template. This entry is derived from a study of naive and memory T cell subsets. Findings of the study overall: This RNA-based method may be sensitive to activation-related transcript changes.

The CDR3 loop spans 13 amino acids. Germline CDR1 reads SGHAT; CDR2 reads FQNNGV. V shed 5 bases and J 11 bases; nucleotides not matched to a gene: 9. Amplification of ligated cDNA took four PCR rounds with SP2 and nested alpha and beta constant primers. TCRdb used MiXCR to reprocess the 5' RACE reads, holding one entry per CDR3 protein. The table has roughly 60,000 distinct CDR3 sequences, approximately 6.6% seen once. The chain recombines TRBV11-2 with TRBJ1-1; 9 nucleotides line up with TRBD1. The clonotype originates from a male donor in good health. The chain's CDR3 is CASSLGWDRAAFF. The CDR3 bases are TGTGCCAGCAGCCTAGGATGGGACAGGGCCGCTTTCTTT.